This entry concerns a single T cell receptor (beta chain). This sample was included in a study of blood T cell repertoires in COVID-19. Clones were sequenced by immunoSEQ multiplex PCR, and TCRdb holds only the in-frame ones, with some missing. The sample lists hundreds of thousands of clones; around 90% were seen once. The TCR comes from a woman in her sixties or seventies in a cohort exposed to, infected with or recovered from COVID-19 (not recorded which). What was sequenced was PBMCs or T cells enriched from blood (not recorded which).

The CDR3: CASSLALFRDRYGYTF. The DNA for the CDR3 is TGTGCCAGCAGTTTAGCCCTATTCCGGGACAGATATGGCTACACCTTC. This rearrangement joins TRBV27 to TRBJ1-2; 7 bases match TRBD1. Germline loops: CDR1 MNHEY, CDR2 SMNVEV (reference sequence). The CDR3 is made up of 16 amino acids. The J segment lost 5 bases and the V segment lost 2 bases, leaving 11 bases of the junction unmatched.